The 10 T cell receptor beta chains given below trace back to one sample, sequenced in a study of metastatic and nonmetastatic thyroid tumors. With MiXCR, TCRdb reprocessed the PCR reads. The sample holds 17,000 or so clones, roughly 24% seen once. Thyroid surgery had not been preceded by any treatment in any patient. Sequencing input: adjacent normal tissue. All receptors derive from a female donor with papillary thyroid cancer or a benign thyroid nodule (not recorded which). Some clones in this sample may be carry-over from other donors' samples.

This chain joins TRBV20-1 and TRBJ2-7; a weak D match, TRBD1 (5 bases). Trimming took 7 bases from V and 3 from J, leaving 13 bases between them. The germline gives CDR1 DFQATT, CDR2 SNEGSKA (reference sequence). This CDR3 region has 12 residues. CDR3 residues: CSVQARDYEQYF. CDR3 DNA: TGCAGTGTTCAGGCCAGGGACTACGAGCAGTACTTC.

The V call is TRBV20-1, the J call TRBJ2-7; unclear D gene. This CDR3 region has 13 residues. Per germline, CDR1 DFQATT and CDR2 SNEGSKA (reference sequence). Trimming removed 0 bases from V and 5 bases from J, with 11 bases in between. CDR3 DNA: TGCAGTGCTAGAGACGGACCTTTCCACGAGCAGTACTTC. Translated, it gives CSARDGPFHEQYF.

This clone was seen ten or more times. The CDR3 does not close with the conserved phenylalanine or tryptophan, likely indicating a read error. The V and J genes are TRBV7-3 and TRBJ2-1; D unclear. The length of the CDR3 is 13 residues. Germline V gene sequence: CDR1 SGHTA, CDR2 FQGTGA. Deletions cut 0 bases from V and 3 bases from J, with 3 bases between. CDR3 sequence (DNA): TGTGCCAGCAGCTTAACAGGCTACAATGAGCAGTTCGTC. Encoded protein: CASSLTGYNEQFV.

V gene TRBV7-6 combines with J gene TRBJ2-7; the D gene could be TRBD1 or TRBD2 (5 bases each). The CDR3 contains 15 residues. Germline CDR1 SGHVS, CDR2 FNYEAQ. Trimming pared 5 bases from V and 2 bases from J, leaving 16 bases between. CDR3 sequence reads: CASSPRRDATYEQYF. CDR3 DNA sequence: TGTGCCAGCAGCCCGCGACGGGACGCTACCTACGAGCAGTACTTC.

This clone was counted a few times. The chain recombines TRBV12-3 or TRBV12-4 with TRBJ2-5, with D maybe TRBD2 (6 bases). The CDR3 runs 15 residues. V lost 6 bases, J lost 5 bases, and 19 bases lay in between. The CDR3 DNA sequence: TGTGCCAGCAGCTCTATACCGGGAGAGCGGGAGACCCAGTACTTC. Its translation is CASSSIPGERETQYF.

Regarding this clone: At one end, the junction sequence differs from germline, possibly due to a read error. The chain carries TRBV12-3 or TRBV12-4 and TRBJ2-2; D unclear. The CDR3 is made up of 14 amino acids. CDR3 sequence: CASSLLQNAGELFF. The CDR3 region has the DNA TGTGCCAGCAGTTTATTACAGAACGCCGGGGAGCTGTTTTTT.

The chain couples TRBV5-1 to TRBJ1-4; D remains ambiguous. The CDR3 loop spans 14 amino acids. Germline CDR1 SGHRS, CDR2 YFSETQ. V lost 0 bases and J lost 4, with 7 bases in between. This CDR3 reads CASSLDSVNEKLFF. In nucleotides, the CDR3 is TGCGCCAGCAGCTTGGACAGCGTTAATGAAAAACTGTTTTTT.

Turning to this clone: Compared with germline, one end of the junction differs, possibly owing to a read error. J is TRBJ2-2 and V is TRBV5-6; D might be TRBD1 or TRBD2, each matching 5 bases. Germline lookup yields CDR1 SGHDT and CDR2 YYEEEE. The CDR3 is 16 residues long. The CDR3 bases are TGTGCCAGCAGCTTCGCCGGGACGGAGAACACCGGTGAGCGGTATTTT. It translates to CASSFAGTENTGERYF.

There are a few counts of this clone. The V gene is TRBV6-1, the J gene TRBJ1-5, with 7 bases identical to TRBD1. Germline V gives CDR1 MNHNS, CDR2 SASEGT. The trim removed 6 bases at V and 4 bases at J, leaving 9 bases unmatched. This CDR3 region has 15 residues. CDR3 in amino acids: CASRRAGTENQPQHF. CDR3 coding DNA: TGTGCCAGCAGGAGAGCCGGGACAGAAAATCAGCCCCAGCATTTT.

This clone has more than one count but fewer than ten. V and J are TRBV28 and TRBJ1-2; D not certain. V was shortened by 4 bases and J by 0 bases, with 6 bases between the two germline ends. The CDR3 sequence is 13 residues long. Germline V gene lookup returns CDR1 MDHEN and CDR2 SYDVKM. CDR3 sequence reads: CASSYLANYGYTF. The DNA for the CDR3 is TGTGCCAGCAGTTATTTAGCTAACTATGGCTACACCTTC.